One and the same sample provided the 26 T cell receptor beta chains below, sequenced in a study of radiotherapy plus CTLA-4 blockade in lung cancer. The method was immunoSEQ multiplex PCR; TCRdb's version includes in-frame clones alone and lacks a portion of them. The table lists tens of thousands of clones, roughly 86% of them singletons. The sample was peripheral blood, taken from a patient treated with radiotherapy plus ipilimumab. Every receptor here comes from a human donor with non-small cell lung cancer whose response to radiotherapy plus ipilimumab could not be evaluated.

V is TRBV10-3 and J is TRBJ2-2; 11 nucleotides line up with TRBD1. CDR3 length: 14 residues. Per germline, CDR1 ENHRY and CDR2 SYGVKD. V trimming: 6 bases; J trimming: 6 bases; junction bases outside the gene matches: 3. Here the CDR3 DNA reads TGTGCCATCAGGGAGGACAGGGGGCCCGGGGAGCTGTTTTTT. The encoded protein is CAIREDRGPGELFF.

The chain joins TRBV29-1 to TRBJ2-7; a weak D match, TRBD2 (6 bases). Trimming took 7 bases from V and 0 from J, leaving 13 bases between them. Germline values: CDR1 SQVTM, CDR2 ANQGSEA. The CDR3 loop spans 13 amino acids. CDR3 region: CSGLLANSYEQYF. The CDR3 DNA reads as TGCAGCGGCCTCCTAGCGAACTCCTACGAGCAGTACTTC.

This sequence joins TRBV28 and TRBJ2-2; 8 bases match TRBD1. V lost 4 bases to trimming and J lost 4 bases; unmatched junction nucleotides: 2. This CDR3 region has 14 residues. The germline CDR1 and CDR2 sequences are MDHEN and SYDVKM. CDR3 amino acids: CASSSRGRTGELFF. CDR3 in DNA: TGTGCCAGCAGTTCCAGGGGGCGCACCGGGGAGCTGTTTTTT. Filled out from reference TRBV28 and TRBJ2-2, the complete variable domain reads DVKVTQSSRYLVKRTGEKVFLECVQDMDHENMFWYRQDPGLGLRLIYFSYDVKMKEKGDIPEGYSVSREKKERFSLILESASTNQTSMYLCASSSRGRTGELFFGEGSRLTVL.

The chain joins TRBV28 to TRBJ1-1; D is ambiguous. Germline V gene sequence: CDR1 MDHEN, CDR2 SYDVKM. This CDR3 comprises 12 residues. With 3 bases removed from V and 10 bases from J, the gap between germline ends came to 12 bases. This chain's CDR3 is CASSFGDKRAFF. The CDR3 DNA reads TGTGCCAGCAGTTTCGGGGATAAAAGAGCTTTCTTT.

The chain carries TRBV27 and TRBJ2-1; 9 nucleotides agree with TRBD2. Germline V gene sequence: CDR1 MNHEY, CDR2 SMNVEV (reference sequence). The junction had 12 bases not matched to a gene; V was cut back by 5 bases and J by 7 bases. CDR3 size: 16 residues. CDR3: CASSPTGTSRTNEQFF. The CDR3, as DNA: TGTGCCAGCAGTCCCACCGGGACTAGCAGGACTAATGAGCAGTTCTTC.

The genes are TRBV28 and TRBJ1-2; D ambiguous. The CDR3 runs 13 residues. V was shortened by 6 bases and J by 3 bases, with 11 bases between the two germline ends. Germline V gene data show CDR1 as MDHEN and CDR2 as SYDVKM. The CDR3 loop is CASSGGLDYGYTF. CDR3 nucleotides: TGTGCCAGCAGCGGAGGGTTGGACTATGGCTACACCTTC.

This chain connects TRBV9 to TRBJ2-7; D not certain. CDR1 is SGDLS and CDR2 is YYNGEE in the germline V gene. Trimming pared 0 bases from V and 0 bases from J, leaving 7 bases between. CDR3 size: 14 residues. The chain's CDR3 is CASSVGISSYEQYF. CDR3 coding DNA: TGTGCCAGCAGCGTAGGTATCAGCTCCTACGAGCAGTACTTC.

The J gene is TRBJ1-5, the V gene TRBV19, with 9 bases fitting TRBD1. The CDR3 contains 14 residues. With V trimmed by 4 bases and J by 7 bases, 5 bases remained unmatched. Germline CDR1 and CDR2: LNHDA and SQIVND (reference sequence). The CDR3 here is CASSSGQGRQPQHF. CDR3 bases: TGTGCCAGTAGTAGCGGACAGGGGAGGCAGCCCCAGCATTTT.

The chain links TRBV7-2 to TRBJ1-2, with a weak D call TRBD1 (6 bases). The CDR3 totals 14 residues. Trimming took off 4 bases at V and 5 bases at J, with 14 bases between the two ends. Germline V gene data show CDR1 as SGHTA and CDR2 as FQGNSA. The CDR3 coding sequence is TGTGCCAGCAGCTCACAGGGTCCGCTTTATGGCTACACCTTC. As protein: CASSSQGPLYGYTF.

The chain employs TRBV4-3 and TRBJ2-3, with D tentatively TRBD2 (6 bases). Per the germline V gene, CDR1 is LGHNA and CDR2 is YSLEER. The length of the CDR3 is 15 residues. The V end lost 2 bases, the J end lost 4 bases, and 13 bases lay between the germline ends. For the CDR3, the DNA is TGCGCCAGCAGCCAATCGGAGGGCGGGGCAGATACGCAGTATTTT. Translated: CASSQSEGGADTQYF.

The chain has TRBV28 and TRBJ1-2, with a tentative D call TRBD1 (5 bases). Trimming pared 5 bases from V and 6 bases from J, leaving 19 bases between. This CDR3 has 15 amino acids. Germline assignment: CDR1 MDHEN and CDR2 SYDVKM. The DNA of the CDR3 is TGTGCCAGCAGTCCCGACAGAGGCCCCCGTGATGGCTACACCTTC. Protein product: CASSPDRGPRDGYTF.

V usage is TRBV2 and J usage is TRBJ2-2; 11 bases agree with TRBD2. Trimming at V came to 6 bases and at J to 6 bases, leaving 6 bases not matched to a gene. The CDR3 covers 15 residues. In germline, CDR1 is SNHLY, CDR2 FYNNEI. CDR3 protein: CASRPTSGSPGELFF. For the CDR3, the DNA is TGTGCCAGCAGGCCTACTAGCGGGAGTCCCGGGGAGCTGTTTTTT.

Regarding this clone: Other DNA sequences in this specimen translate into the identical CDR3. V is TRBV11-3 and J is TRBJ2-7; D might be TRBD1 (5 bases). With 6 bases removed from V and 5 bases from J, the gap between germline ends came to 14 bases. CDR1 SGHNT and CDR2 YENEEA come from the germline V gene. This CDR3 is built from 13 residues. This CDR3 reads CASSVEWGHEQYF. The CDR3 DNA reads TGTGCCAGCAGTGTTGAATGGGGCCACGAGCAGTACTTC.

CDR3 residues: CASSPAPPTDEQYF. Here the CDR3 DNA reads TGTGCCAGCAGTCCCGCCCCCCCGACAGACGAGCAGTACTTC. V gene TRBV6-5 combines with J gene TRBJ2-7, with D possibly matching TRBD1 (5 bases). V lost 5 bases to trimming and J lost 5 bases, with 16 bases between them. From germline, CDR1 is MNHEY and CDR2 SVGAGI. The CDR3 sequence is 14 residues long.

The chain carries TRBV7-9 and TRBJ2-1, with TRBD2 matching 11 bases. Germline trimming cut 0 bases from V and 5 bases from J; bases unmatched to any gene: 3. Germline CDR1 SEHNR, CDR2 FQNEAQ (reference sequence). The CDR3 runs to 16 residues. DNA of the CDR3: TGTGCCAGCAGCTTAGCGGGGGGACTAGCGGACAATGAGCAGTTCTTC. As protein: CASSLAGGLADNEQFF.

V gene TRBV29-1 combines with J gene TRBJ2-5; 10 bases fit TRBD2. This CDR3 spans 17 amino acids. Germline-derived CDR1 and CDR2 are SQVTM and ANQGSEA. The CDR3 bases are TGCATCACCCCCGTGGGGGCTAGCGGGAGAAAGGAAGAGACCCAGTACTTC. It specifies CITPVGASGRKEETQYF.

The V gene is TRBV5-1, the J gene TRBJ1-1; D is ambiguous. Trimming shortened V by 6 bases and J by 1 base, and 16 bases separated the two germline ends. Germline assignment: CDR1 SGHRS and CDR2 YFSETQ. The CDR3 has 15 amino acids. In nucleotides, the CDR3 is TGCGCCAGCAATACGGCAGCCGGGAGGAACACTGAAGCTTTCTTT. Its translation is CASNTAAGRNTEAFF.

V gene TRBV2 combines with J gene TRBJ2-1; the D gene is possibly TRBD2 (6 bases). CDR3 length: 12 residues. Trimming pared 7 bases from V and 6 bases from J, leaving 10 bases between. Germline CDR1 is SNHLY and CDR2 is FYNNEI. The CDR3 here is CASMGGVNEQFF. CDR3 nucleotide sequence: TGTGCCAGCATGGGGGGAGTCAATGAGCAGTTCTTC. Using reference TRBV2 and TRBJ2-1 for the parts outside the CDR3, the full variable domain is EPEVTQTPSHQVTQMGQEVILRCVPISNHLYFYWYRQILGQKVEFLVSFYNNEISEKSEIFDDQFSVERPDGSNFTLKIRSTKLEDSAMYFCASMGGVNEQFFGPGTRLTVL.

V and J are TRBV18 and TRBJ2-7; 10 bases line up with TRBD1. Trimming at V came to 6 bases and at J to 2 bases, leaving 7 bases not matched to a gene. The CDR3 consists of 15 residues. The germline gives CDR1 KGHSH, CDR2 LQKENI. CDR3 nucleotide sequence: TGTGCCAGCTCCATCGACAGGGGGCCTACCTACGAGCAGTACTTC. Translated, it gives CASSIDRGPTYEQYF.

The V gene is TRBV7-3, the J gene TRBJ2-5; D remains ambiguous. The CDR3 covers 13 residues. The germline V gene has CDR1 SGHTA and CDR2 FQGTGA. The V end lost 5 bases, the J end lost 4 bases, and 11 bases lay between the germline ends. This chain's CDR3 is CASSRDRSETQYF. The CDR3 DNA follows: TGTGCCAGCAGCCGCGATCGTTCAGAGACCCAGTACTTC.

V usage is TRBV4-3 and J usage is TRBJ2-6; 9 nucleotides agree with TRBD1. The V and J ends lost 0 bases and 0 bases, in that order; junction bases with no gene match: 3. Germline CDR1 LGHNA, CDR2 YSLEER. The CDR3 runs 18 residues. The CDR3 DNA reads as TGCGCCAGCAGCCAAGAGACAGGGGGGTACTCTGGGGCCAACGTCCTGACTTTC. Encoded protein: CASSQETGGYSGANVLTF.

The chain couples TRBV27 to TRBJ1-4, with 7 bases aligning to TRBD1. With V trimmed by 2 bases and J by 8 bases, 11 bases remained unmatched. The CDR3 sequence is 16 residues long. CDR1 is MNHEY, CDR2 SMNVEV, per germline (reference sequence). The CDR3 nucleotides are TGTGCCAGCAGTTTAAGGCCCACAGGGGCGGGGGAAAAACTGTTTTTT. It codes for CASSLRPTGAGEKLFF.

The rearrangement uses TRBV19 and TRBJ2-7, with TRBD2 matching 15 bases. V was pared by 5 bases and J by 4 bases, with 6 bases of the junction left unmatched. The CDR3 consists of 16 residues. The germline CDR1 and CDR2 sequences are LNHDA and SQIVND (reference sequence). CDR3 sequence: CASSGTSGRPFYEQYF. The CDR3 coding sequence is TGTGCCAGTAGTGGGACTAGCGGGAGGCCGTTTTACGAGCAGTACTTC.

This chain links TRBV5-1 with TRBJ1-1; no firm D call. V lost 3 bases and J lost 5, with 11 bases in between. CDR1 and CDR2 from the germline V gene are SGHRS and YFSETQ. The CDR3 spans 13 residues. CDR3 sequence reads: CASSSDRGTEAFF. For the CDR3, the DNA is TGCGCCAGCAGCTCAGACCGCGGAACTGAAGCTTTCTTT.

This chain connects TRBV6-5 to TRBJ1-2, with 7 bases lining up with TRBD1. V dropped 4 bases and J dropped 8; count of bases not matched to a gene: 4. CDR1 MNHEY and CDR2 SVGAGI come from the germline V gene. The CDR3 is made up of 12 amino acids. The chain's CDR3 is CASSSDRYGYTF. CDR3 DNA sequence: TGTGCCAGCAGTTCGGACAGGTACGGCTACACCTTC.

V usage is TRBV7-9 and J usage is TRBJ2-5; TRBD1 is a possible D gene (5 bases). The V end lost 1 base, the J end lost 5 bases, and 8 bases lay between the germline ends. CDR1 and CDR2 from the germline V gene are SEHNR and FQNEAQ (reference sequence). This CDR3 is built from 13 residues. As DNA, the CDR3 is TGTGCCAGCAGCTTAGGATCAGGGGAGACCCAGTACTTC. Its protein is CASSLGSGETQYF.